This is a list of T cell receptor beta chains from one sample in a study of identical twins. Each CDR3 protein is one row after TCRdb ran MiXCR on the 5' RACE reads. Of about 210,000 distinct CDR3 sequences listed, over 8% were seen once; the top ten hold 4% to 6%. Sequencing input: memory (CD45RO+) T cells sorted from blood. The receptor source for this set is a woman aged 18 to 35 in good health. Each CDR3 is given with its conserved first and last residue. A D gene is named only where the DNA matches it firmly. Where a row states a size, it is once, few, many or the class of an expanded clone; other rows omit it.

V gene	CDR3 length	D gene	clone size	J gene	CDR3 DNA	CDR3 protein
TRBV7-9	15	TRBD2	many	TRBJ2-3	TGTGCCAGCAGACAGACTAGCGGACGCACAGATACGCAGTATTTT	CASRQTSGRTDTQYF
TRBV20-1	11	-	few	TRBJ2-1	TGCAGTGCCCTCTACTACAATGAGCAGTTCTTC	CSALYYNEQFF
TRBV7-2	15	-	few	TRBJ2-3	TGTGCCAGCAGCTTAGGTGGGGCCCGCACAGATACGCAGTATTTT	CASSLGGARTDTQYF
TRBV27	15	-	-	TRBJ2-7	TGTGCCGGTTCTTGGCAGTCAGCGGAACCCTACGAGCAGTACTTC	CAGSWQSAEPYEQYF
TRBV7-8	14	-	-	TRBJ2-7	TGTGCCAGCAGCCCTTCTCGGAGGCCCTACGAGCAGTACTTC	CASSPSRRPYEQYF
TRBV20-1	13	-	-	TRBJ2-3	TGCAGTGCCCTAGAGCATGGGCGGGATACGCAGTATTTT	CSALEHGRDTQYF
TRBV2	13	-	few	TRBJ1-3	TGTGCCAGCCCCGGTGTGCTGGGAAACACCATATATTTT	CASPGVLGNTIYF
TRBV7-6	15	TRBD1	-	TRBJ2-2	TGTGCCAGCAGCTTAGGGACAGGGACCCCCAGGGAGCTGTTTTTT	CASSLGTGTPRELFF
TRBV4-3	15	-	few	TRBJ2-6	TGCGCCAGCAGCCTCGGACCCTCTTGGGCCAACGTCCTGACTTTC	CASSLGPSWANVLTF
TRBV7-3	17	-	-	TRBJ2-1	TGTGCCAGCAGCTTAAGTGGGGCTAGCTACTCCTACAATGAGCAGTTCTTC	CASSLSGASYSYNEQFF
TRBV7-2	15	-	many	TRBJ2-7	TGTGCCAGCAGCTTAGCGCCTCTAGCCCAATACGAGCAGTACTTC	CASSLAPLAQYEQYF
TRBV7-9	14	TRBD2	-	TRBJ2-5	TGTGCCAGCAGCTTAGAAATAGCGGGAGAGACCCAGTACTTC	CASSLEIAGETQYF
TRBV9	15	TRBD1	-	TRBJ2-7	TGTGCCAGCAGCGTAGAAATGGGACAGGGCCACGAGCAGTACTTC	CASSVEMGQGHEQYF
TRBV12-3/TRBV12-4	13	-	-	TRBJ1-2	TGTGCCAGCAGGGTAGGGGGGGTACGAGGCTACACCTTC	CASRVGGVRGYTF
TRBV11-1	16	-	-	TRBJ2-7	TGTGCCAGCAGCTTGAGCTCTAGCTCTTCCTCCTACGAGCAGTACTTC	CASSLSSSSSSYEQYF
TRBV29-1	18	-	-	TRBJ2-2	TGCAGCGTGGCCCTATACAGCCTGCATGGGTCTATGACCGGGGAGCTGTTTTTT	CSVALYSLHGSMTGELFF
TRBV5-5	17	-	-	TRBJ2-3	TGTGCCAGCAGCTGGAGAGGACTGCCTGGGAGCACAGATACGCAGTATTTT	CASSWRGLPGSTDTQYF
TRBV10-3	13	TRBD2	few	TRBJ2-7	TGTGCCATCAGTGGGGGCGGGGGGTACGAGCAGTACTTC	CAISGGGGYEQYF
TRBV7-2	16	TRBD2	many	TRBJ2-3	TGTGCCAGCAGCTTATATGCGGGAGACGGCACAGATACGCAGTATTTT	CASSLYAGDGTDTQYF
TRBV18	16	TRBD2	-	TRBJ2-1	TGTGCCAGCTCACCACCCGGGACTAGCGGGGCAAATGAGCAGTTCTTC	CASSPPGTSGANEQFF
TRBV3-1	13	-	-	TRBJ2-3	TGTGCCAGCAGCCTAGGAAATTGGGATACGCAGTATTTT	CASSLGNWDTQYF
TRBV2	13	-	-	TRBJ2-2	TGTGCCAGCAGTGAAATGGGGGCCGGGGAGCTGTTTTTT	CASSEMGAGELFF
TRBV13	14	-	few	TRBJ1-4	TGTGCCAGCAGCTCAGGGGTGGTTGGTGAAAAACTGTTTTTT	CASSSGVVGEKLFF
TRBV13	16	-	-	TRBJ2-1	TGTGCCAGCAGCCGAGGTAGGGGGGGGGCCTTGAATGAGCAGTTCTTC	CASSRGRGGALNEQFF
TRBV12-3/TRBV12-4	16	-	many	TRBJ1-6	TGTGCCAGCAGTTTAGTATGGAGCGCCTATAATTCACCCCTCCACTTT	CASSLVWSAYNSPLHF
TRBV9	14	-	-	TRBJ1-2	TGTGCCAGCAGCGTAGCGGGAGGGAAAGATGGCTACACCTTC	CASSVAGGKDGYTF
TRBV29-1	11	-	few	TRBJ1-1	TGCAGCGTTGGTCTGAACACTGAAGCTTTCTTT	CSVGLNTEAFF
TRBV20-1	14	TRBD1	few	TRBJ2-7	TGCAGTGCTAGTGCCGGGACAGGGGCCGGCGAGCAGTACTTC	CSASAGTGAGEQYF
TRBV7-9	13	-	-	TRBJ2-3	TGTGCCAGCAGCTTAGCGGACCGAAGTACGCAGTATTTT	CASSLADRSTQYF
TRBV5-4	16	TRBD2	few	TRBJ2-3	TGTGCCAGCAGCTTCGAGCGGGGGGGCGTCACAGATACGCAGTATTTT	CASSFERGGVTDTQYF
TRBV19	15	TRBD2	few	TRBJ2-1	TGTGCCAGTAGTATAACAGCGGGAGGGACCAATGAGCAGTTCTTC	CASSITAGGTNEQFF
TRBV20-1	14	-	few	TRBJ1-5	TGCAGTGCCTCGCGAGGGCCACCCAATCAGCCCCAGCATTTT	CSASRGPPNQPQHF
TRBV6-5	16	-	-	TRBJ1-6	TGTGCCAGCAGTTACGAGTACCCGGACAGTAATTCACCCCTCCACTTT	CASSYEYPDSNSPLHF
TRBV5-1	17	TRBD1	few	TRBJ2-1	TGCGCCAGCAGCGCCGGACAGGGGCCAATTTCCTACAATGAGCAGTTCTTC	CASSAGQGPISYNEQFF
TRBV29-1	14	-	many	TRBJ2-5	TGCAGCCTCACCAAGGGGGGGCGCGAGAAGACCCAGTACTTC	CSLTKGGREKTQYF
TRBV5-1	15	TRBD1	few	TRBJ2-7	TGCGCCAGCAGCCGGGCCGGGACAGACTCCTACGAGCAGTACTTC	CASSRAGTDSYEQYF